The 19 T cell receptor beta chains presented below share a single source sample, sequenced in a study of T-cell memory formation after mild COVID-19. Via MiXCR, TCRdb re-called the 5' RACE reads, giving one row per CDR3 protein. The sample contains approximately 580,000 distinct CDR3 sequences, roughly 22% of which appear only once. The sample was PBMCs or a T cell subset sorted from them (not recorded which). These receptors were collected from an adult woman who had mild COVID-19 (a few samples of this study predate the infection). Cell type and time point are not known.

This clonotype was recorded a few times. V and J are TRBV4-3 and TRBJ2-1, with a tentative D call TRBD2 (5 bases). Trimming removed 5 bases at V and 5 bases at J, with 22 bases between. Germline CDR1 LGHNA, CDR2 YSLEER. The CDR3 is made up of 17 amino acids. The CDR3 DNA follows: TGCGCCAGCAGCGCAAGTTATCTAGCCTACGAAGACAATGAGCAGTTCTTC. This sequence encodes CASSASYLAYEDNEQFF.

The chain joins TRBV7-9 to TRBJ2-1, with 11 bases matching TRBD2. This CDR3 comprises 16 residues. CDR1 is SEHNR, CDR2 FQNEAQ, per germline (reference sequence). Unmatched junction bases numbered 6, after V lost 3 bases and J lost 5 bases. CDR3 residues: CASSFRLAGKDNEQFF. Written as DNA, the CDR3 is TGTGCCAGCAGCTTTCGACTAGCGGGGAAAGACAATGAGCAGTTCTTC.

This clonotype was seen just once. The rearrangement uses TRBV20-1 and TRBJ2-7; TRBD2 agrees at 13 bases. Germline V lookup: CDR1 DFQATT, CDR2 SNEGSKA (reference sequence). This CDR3 region has 14 residues. V shed 2 bases, J shed 5 bases, and the junction held 3 bases outside the gene matches. The CDR3 loop is CSARTSGRAHEQYF. The CDR3 region has the DNA TGCAGTGCTAGAACTAGCGGGAGGGCCCACGAGCAGTACTTC.

This clonotype was seen once. This chain joins TRBV6-5 and TRBJ2-3; D ambiguous. CDR1 and CDR2 from the germline V gene are MNHEY and SVGAGI. The CDR3 contains 14 residues. Trimming removed 1 base from V and 6 bases from J, with 11 bases in between. CDR3 region: CASSYYLGSDTQYF. CDR3 nucleotides: TGTGCCAGCAGTTACTATTTAGGGTCGGATACGCAGTATTTT.

In its sample, this clonotype was seen many times. The CDR3 sequence: CASSLGGQGPETQYF. The CDR3 DNA reads as TGTGCCAGCAGTTTAGGAGGCCAGGGGCCAGAGACCCAGTACTTC. This sequence joins TRBV12-3 or TRBV12-4 and TRBJ2-5; perhaps TRBD1 as D (6 bases). V lost 1 base, J lost 4 bases, and 13 bases lay in between. This CDR3 is 15 amino acids long.

The chain combines TRBV4-2 with TRBJ2-7; a possible D gene is TRBD2 (5 bases). CDR1 is LGHNA and CDR2 is YNFKEQ in the germline V gene. There are 15 residues in the CDR3. Trimming took off 0 bases at V and 6 bases at J, with 15 bases between the two ends. The CDR3 nucleotides are TGTGCCAGCAGCCAAGAGGCGACCGCCCGGGGCGAGCAGTACTTC. This sequence encodes CASSQEATARGEQYF.

The rearrangement joins TRBV24-1 to TRBJ2-1; tentatively, D is TRBD2 (6 bases). The V and J ends lost 9 bases and 5 bases respectively, with 10 bases between them. This CDR3 is 12 amino acids long. Germline values: CDR1 KGHDR, CDR2 SFDVKD. CDR3 sequence: CATGGNDNEQFF. CDR3 DNA: TGTGCCACCGGGGGGAATGACAATGAGCAGTTCTTC.

The chain uses TRBV12-5 and TRBJ1-2; D remains ambiguous. Germline V lookup: CDR1 LGHNT, CDR2 FRNRAP. Trimming took 1 base from V and 2 from J, leaving 5 bases between them. The CDR3 runs 13 residues. The CDR3 protein is CASGLGTNYGYTF. DNA for the CDR3: TGTGCTAGTGGTTTGGGAACAAACTATGGCTACACCTTC.

This clonotype was seen a few times. The J gene is TRBJ2-1, the V gene TRBV5-4, with a weak D call TRBD2 (5 bases). The CDR3 sequence is 14 residues long. Germline loops: CDR1 SGHNT, CDR2 YYREEE (reference sequence). Trimming stripped 0 bases from V and 9 bases from J, with 13 bases between. The CDR3 DNA follows: TGTGCCAGCAGCTTGGGACTACTAAGCGGTGAGCAGTTCTTC. Translating it yields CASSLGLLSGEQFF. Combining the CDR3 with reference TRBV5-4 and TRBJ2-1 gives the whole variable domain ETGVTQSPTHLIKTRGQQVTLRCSSQSGHNTVSWYQQALGQGPQFIFQYYREEENGRGNFPPRFSGLQFPNYSSELNVNALELDDSALYLCASSLGLLSGEQFFGPGTRLTVL.

The rearrangement uses TRBV7-2 and TRBJ1-2, with 8 nucleotides matching TRBD1. The V and J ends lost 5 bases and 6 bases, in that order; junction bases with no gene match: 5. Germline values: CDR1 SGHTA, CDR2 FQGNSA. The CDR3 has 13 amino acids. In nucleotides, the CDR3 is TGTGCCAGCAGCCCGACAGGGGTCCATGGCTACACCTTC. Translating it yields CASSPTGVHGYTF.

V is TRBV7-2 and J is TRBJ2-5; 9 bases match TRBD2. Germline V lookup: CDR1 SGHTA, CDR2 FQGNSA. Trimming removed 1 base from V and 4 bases from J; junction bases left unmatched: 4. The CDR3 sequence is 15 residues long. CDR3 nucleotide sequence: TGTGCCAGCAGCTTAGTAGGCGGGGGGGCAGAGACCCAGTACTTC. It yields the protein CASSLVGGGAETQYF.

This clonotype was found a few times. CDR3 region: CASSSKILTGDHRGYTF. CDR3 bases: TGTGCCAGCAGCTCGAAAATTCTTACAGGGGATCACCGTGGCTACACCTTC. The rearrangement links TRBV11-2 to TRBJ1-2; 7 bases agree with TRBD1. This CDR3 has 17 residues. Germline V gene lookup returns CDR1 SGHAT and CDR2 FQNNGV. With 4 bases clipped from V and 7 bases from J, the junction kept 18 bases outside the gene matches.

Worth noting for this clonotype: One end of the junction varies from germline; a read error may be responsible. The chain uses TRBV12-5 and TRBJ2-1; 7 bases align to TRBD1. In germline, CDR1 is LGHNT, CDR2 FRNRAP. This CDR3 has 13 residues. The CDR3 spells CASALGQLGEQFF. Here the CDR3 DNA reads TGTGCTAGTGCTTTGGGACAGTTAGGTGAGCAGTTCTTC. Full variable domain (outside the CDR3, taken from reference TRBV12-5 and TRBJ2-1): DARVTQTPRHKVTEMGQEVTMRCQPILGHNTVFWYRQTMMQGLELLAYFRNRAPLDDSGMPKDRFSAEMPDATLATLKIQPSEPRDSAVYFCASALGQLGEQFFGPGTRLTVL.

V is TRBV3-1 and J is TRBJ1-1, with 8 bases lining up with TRBD1. The V segment lost 1 base and the J segment 4 bases; nucleotides outside the gene matches: 5. Germline V gene lookup returns CDR1 LGHDT and CDR2 YNNKEL (reference sequence). The CDR3 extends over 15 amino acids. This chain's CDR3 is CASSQGSGQVTEAFF. The CDR3 DNA is TGTGCCAGCAGCCAAGGGTCGGGACAGGTCACTGAAGCTTTCTTT.

The V gene is TRBV12-3 or TRBV12-4, the J gene TRBJ2-5; D is perhaps TRBD2 (6 bases). With 6 bases removed from V and 4 bases from J, the gap between germline ends came to 15 bases. The CDR3 loop spans 14 amino acids. CDR3 in DNA: TGTGCCAGCAGATCTAGCCGGGAGTTAGAGACCCAGTACTTC. Translation gives CASRSSRELETQYF.

On this clonotype itself: The CDR3 end shows no conserved phenylalanine or tryptophan, and so a read error is likely. The chain joins TRBV20-1 to TRBJ2-7; D uncertain. V shed 0 bases and J shed 3 bases, with 9 bases lying between them. Germline loops: CDR1 DFQATT, CDR2 SNEGSKA (reference sequence). This CDR3 region has 13 residues. The CDR3 DNA reads as TGCAGTGCTAGAGAGGAATTTGACTACGAGCAGTACTTA. Translated: CSAREEFDYEQYL.

This clonotype was observed a handful of times. The V call is TRBV29-1, the J call TRBJ2-7, with TRBD2 matching over 13 bases. V gave up 0 bases and J gave up 2 bases; unmatched junction bases: 10. The CDR3 loop spans 18 amino acids. Germline V gene sequence: CDR1 SQVTM, CDR2 ANQGSEA. CDR3 bases: TGCAGCGTTGAAGATTTCGGGACTAGCGGGGATGAAGCCTACGAGCAGTACTTC. Translated, it gives CSVEDFGTSGDEAYEQYF.

This clonotype occurred a few times. This rearrangement joins TRBV12-3 or TRBV12-4 to TRBJ1-1; D unresolved. The length of the CDR3 is 12 residues. With 5 bases removed from V and 10 bases from J, the gap between germline ends came to 14 bases. The CDR3 region has the DNA TGTGCCAGCAGTGCCAGACCGCCCGGAGCTTTCTTT. This codes for CASSARPPGAFF.

The chain joins TRBV10-2 to TRBJ1-6, with D hard to call. The V and J ends lost 3 bases and 9 bases respectively, with 6 bases between them. CDR3 length: 12 residues. In germline, CDR1 is WSHSY, CDR2 SAAADI. The chain's CDR3 is CASSDPPSPLHF. In DNA form, the CDR3 reads TGCGCCAGCAGTGACCCCCCTTCACCCCTCCACTTT.